This TCR beta chain was sequenced in a study of T cell responses to AZD1222 COVID-19 vaccine. The study's findings and limits: Among spike-specific TCRs, nearly half reportedly target unmutated variant regions. Clonal diversity may have been underestimated, and the donors were mostly white British, with more females than males.

The CDR3 has 17 residues. Per the germline V gene, CDR1 is LGHNA and CDR2 is YNFKEQ. V shed 3 bases and J 3 bases; nucleotides not matched to a gene: 10. Points on this clone: The target antigen is unknown.

TCRdb's table, derived via immunoSEQ multiplex PCR, lists solely in-frame clones and lacks some. Of 90,000 to 120,000 clones in the sample, about 90% are singletons; the top ten hold roughly 8.7%. This chain joins TRBV4-2 and TRBJ2-7; 11 bases agree with TRBD2. The sample in question was peripheral blood, obtained 28 days after the second AZD1222 dose. The sequence was collected from an adult who received the AZD1222 COVID-19 vaccine. Here the CDR3 DNA reads TGTGCCAGCAGCCATGAATCCTCTAGCGGGAGGTACTACGAGCAGTACTTC. Its protein product is CASSHESSSGRYYEQYF.